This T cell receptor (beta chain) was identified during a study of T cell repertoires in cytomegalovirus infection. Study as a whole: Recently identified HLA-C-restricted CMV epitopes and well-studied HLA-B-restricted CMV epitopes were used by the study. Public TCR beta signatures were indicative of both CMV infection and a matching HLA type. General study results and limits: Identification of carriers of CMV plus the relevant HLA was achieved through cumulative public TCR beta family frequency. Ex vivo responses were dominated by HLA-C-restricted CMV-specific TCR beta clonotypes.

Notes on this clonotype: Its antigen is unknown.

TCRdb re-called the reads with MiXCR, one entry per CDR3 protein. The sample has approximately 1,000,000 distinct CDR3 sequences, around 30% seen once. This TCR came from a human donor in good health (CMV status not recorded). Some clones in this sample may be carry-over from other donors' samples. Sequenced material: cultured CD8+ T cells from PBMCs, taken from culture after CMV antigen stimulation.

The CDR3 loop reads CASRRGGANEQFF. DNA of the CDR3: TGTGCCAGCAGGCGAGGCGGGGCCAATGAGCAGTTCTTC. The chain has TRBV27 and TRBJ2-1; perhaps TRBD2 as D (6 bases). Trimming removed 6 bases at V and 6 bases at J, with 12 bases between. This CDR3 contains 13 residues. Germline V lookup: CDR1 MNHEY, CDR2 SMNVEV (reference sequence).